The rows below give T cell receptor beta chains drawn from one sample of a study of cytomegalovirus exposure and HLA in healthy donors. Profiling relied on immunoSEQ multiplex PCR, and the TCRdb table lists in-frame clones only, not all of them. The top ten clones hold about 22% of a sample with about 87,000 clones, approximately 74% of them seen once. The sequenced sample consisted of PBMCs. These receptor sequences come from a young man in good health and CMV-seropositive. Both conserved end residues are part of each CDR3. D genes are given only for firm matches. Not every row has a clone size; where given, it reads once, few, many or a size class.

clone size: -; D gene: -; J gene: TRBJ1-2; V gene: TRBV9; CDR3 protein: CASSAHRGYTF; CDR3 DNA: TGTGCCAGCAGCGCCCACCGGGGCTACACCTTC
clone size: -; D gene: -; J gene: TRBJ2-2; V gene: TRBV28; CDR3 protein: CASKGNIELFF; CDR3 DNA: TGTGCCAGCAAGGGGAACATCGAGCTGTTTTTT
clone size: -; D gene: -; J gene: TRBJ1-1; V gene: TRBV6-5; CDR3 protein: CASSYKDGGSDFF; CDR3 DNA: TGTGCCAGCAGTTATAAGGATGGAGGGAGCGATTTCTTT
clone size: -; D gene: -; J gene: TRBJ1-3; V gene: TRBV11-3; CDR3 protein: CASRLRGKSGNTIYF; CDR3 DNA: TGTGCCAGCCGGTTGAGGGGGAAGTCTGGAAACACCATATATTTT
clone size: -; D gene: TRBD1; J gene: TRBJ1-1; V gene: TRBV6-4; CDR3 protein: CASSPGTGGAAAEAFF; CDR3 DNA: TGTGCCAGCAGTCCCGGGACAGGGGGAGCGGCGGCTGAAGCTTTCTTT
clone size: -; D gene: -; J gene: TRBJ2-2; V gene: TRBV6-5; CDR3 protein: CASRVPGILTGELFF; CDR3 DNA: TGTGCCAGCAGAGTACCAGGGATATTGACCGGGGAGCTGTTTTTT
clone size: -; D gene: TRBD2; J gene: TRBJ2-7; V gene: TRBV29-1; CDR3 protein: CSVGGGLSEQYF; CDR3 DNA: TGCAGCGTTGGGGGGGGACTCAGCGAGCAGTACTTC
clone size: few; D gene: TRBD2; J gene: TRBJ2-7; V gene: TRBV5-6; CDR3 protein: CASSLLAGGVHEQYF; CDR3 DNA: TGTGCCAGCAGCCTTCTAGCGGGGGGGGTCCACGAGCAGTACTTC
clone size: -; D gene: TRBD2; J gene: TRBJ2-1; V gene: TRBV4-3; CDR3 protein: CASSQDGLAGLINEQFF; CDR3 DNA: TGCGCCAGCAGCCAAGATGGACTAGCGGGACTAATCAATGAGCAGTTCTTC
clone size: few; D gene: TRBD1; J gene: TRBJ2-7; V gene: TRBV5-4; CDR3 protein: CASMARLQGAREQYF; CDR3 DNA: TGTGCCAGCATGGCCCGATTACAGGGGGCGAGGGAGCAGTACTTC
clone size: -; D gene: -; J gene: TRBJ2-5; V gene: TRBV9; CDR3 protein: CASSAPPSQETQYF; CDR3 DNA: TGTGCCAGCAGCGCCCCTCCGTCCCAGGAGACCCAGTACTTC
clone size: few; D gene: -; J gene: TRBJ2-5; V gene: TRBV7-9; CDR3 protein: CASSLEAGQETQYF; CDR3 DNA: TGTGCCAGCAGCTTAGAGGCGGGCCAAGAGACCCAGTACTTC
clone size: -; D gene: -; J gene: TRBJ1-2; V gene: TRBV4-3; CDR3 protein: CASSQDLRGGYGYTF; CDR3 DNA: TGCGCCAGCAGCCAAGATTTAAGGGGTGGCTATGGCTACACCTTC
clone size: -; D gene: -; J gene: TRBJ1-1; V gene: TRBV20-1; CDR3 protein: CSASPGSEAFF; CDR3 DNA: TGCAGTGCTTCCCCGGGGTCGGAAGCTTTCTTT
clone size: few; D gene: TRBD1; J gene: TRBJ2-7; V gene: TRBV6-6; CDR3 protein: CASSRTGPNYEQYF; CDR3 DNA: TGTGCCAGCAGTAGGACAGGCCCGAACTACGAGCAGTACTTC
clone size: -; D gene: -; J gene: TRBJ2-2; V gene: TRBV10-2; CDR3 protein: CASSVGGAGELFF; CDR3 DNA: TGCGCCAGCAGTGTAGGAGGGGCCGGGGAGCTGTTTTTT
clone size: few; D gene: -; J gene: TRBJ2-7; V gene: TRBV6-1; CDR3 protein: CASSADRTSYEQYF; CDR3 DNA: TGTGCCAGCAGTGCCGACAGGACCTCCTACGAGCAGTACTTC
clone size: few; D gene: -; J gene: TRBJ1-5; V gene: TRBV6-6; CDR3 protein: CASSYEASNQPQHF; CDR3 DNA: TGTGCCAGCAGTTACGAAGCTAGCAATCAGCCCCAGCATTTT
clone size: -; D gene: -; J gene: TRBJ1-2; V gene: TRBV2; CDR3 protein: CASSESGRLYGYTF; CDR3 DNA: TGTGCCAGCAGTGAATCAGGGCGGCTCTATGGCTACACCTTC
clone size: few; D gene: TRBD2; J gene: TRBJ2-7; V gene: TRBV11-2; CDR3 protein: CASSRGGAGVSYEQYF; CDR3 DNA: TGTGCCAGCAGCCGGGGGGGAGCGGGGGTCTCCTACGAGCAGTACTTC
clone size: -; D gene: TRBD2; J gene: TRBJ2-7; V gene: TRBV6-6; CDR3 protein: CASRASGAYYEQYF; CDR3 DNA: TGTGCCAGCAGAGCTAGCGGGGCGTATTACGAGCAGTACTTC
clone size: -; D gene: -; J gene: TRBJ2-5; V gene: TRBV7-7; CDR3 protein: CASSSPGQRETQYF; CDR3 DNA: TGTGCTAGCAGCTCCCCCGGACAGCGAGAGACCCAGTACTTC